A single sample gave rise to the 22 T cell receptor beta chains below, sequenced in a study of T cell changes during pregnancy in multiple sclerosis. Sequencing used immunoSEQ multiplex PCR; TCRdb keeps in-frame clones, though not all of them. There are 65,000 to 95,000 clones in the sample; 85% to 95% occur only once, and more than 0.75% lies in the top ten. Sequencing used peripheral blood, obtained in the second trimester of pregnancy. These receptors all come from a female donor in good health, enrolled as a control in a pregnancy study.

CDR3 residues: CASSEDPRGQDSYNEQFF. The CDR3 bases are TGTGCCAGCAGTGAAGACCCCCGGGGACAGGACTCCTACAATGAGCAGTTCTTC. V is TRBV6-1 and J is TRBJ2-1; 8 bases are a match to TRBD1. V shed 1 base, J shed 0 bases, and the junction held 8 bases outside the gene matches. The length of the CDR3 is 18 residues. Germline CDR1 and CDR2: MNHNS and SASEGT.

The CDR3 spells CASSVWDSPGAFF. DNA of the CDR3: TGTGCCAGCAGTGTCTGGGACAGCCCAGGGGCTTTCTTT. This sequence joins TRBV2 and TRBJ1-1; 7 nucleotides line up with TRBD1. Germline V gives CDR1 SNHLY, CDR2 FYNNEI. The ends lost 4 bases at V and 11 bases at J; junction bases unmatched: 10. CDR3 length: 13 residues.

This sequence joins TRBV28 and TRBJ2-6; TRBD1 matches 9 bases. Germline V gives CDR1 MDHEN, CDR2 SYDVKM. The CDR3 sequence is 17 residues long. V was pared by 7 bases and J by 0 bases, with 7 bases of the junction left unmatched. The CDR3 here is CASTAGQGISGANVLTF. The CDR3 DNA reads TGTGCCAGCACCGCGGGACAGGGTATCTCTGGGGCCAACGTCCTGACTTTC.

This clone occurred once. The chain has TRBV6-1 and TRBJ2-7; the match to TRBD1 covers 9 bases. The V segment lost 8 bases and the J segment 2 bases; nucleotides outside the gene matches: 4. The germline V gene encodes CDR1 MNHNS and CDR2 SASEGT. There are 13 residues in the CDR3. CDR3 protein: CASGTGSPYEQYF. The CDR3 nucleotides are TGTGCCAGCGGGACAGGGAGTCCCTACGAGCAGTACTTC.

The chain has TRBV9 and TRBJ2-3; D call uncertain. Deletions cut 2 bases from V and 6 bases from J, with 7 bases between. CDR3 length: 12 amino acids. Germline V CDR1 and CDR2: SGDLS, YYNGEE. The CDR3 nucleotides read TGTGCCAGCAGCGTTCTGCGTGATACGCAGTATTTT. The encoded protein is CASSVLRDTQYF.

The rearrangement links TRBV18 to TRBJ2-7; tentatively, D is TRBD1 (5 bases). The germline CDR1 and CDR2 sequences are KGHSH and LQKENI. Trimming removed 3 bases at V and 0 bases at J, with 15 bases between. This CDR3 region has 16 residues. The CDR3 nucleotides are TGTGCCAGCTCACCGGACACAGGCCTCCCCTCCTACGAGCAGTACTTC. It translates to CASSPDTGLPSYEQYF. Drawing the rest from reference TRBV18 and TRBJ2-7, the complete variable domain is NAGVMQNPRHLVRRRGQEARLRCSPMKGHSHVYWYRQLPEEGLKFMVYLQKENIIDESGMPKERFSAEFPKEGPSILRIQQVVRGDSAAYFCASSPDTGLPSYEQYFGPGTRLTVT.

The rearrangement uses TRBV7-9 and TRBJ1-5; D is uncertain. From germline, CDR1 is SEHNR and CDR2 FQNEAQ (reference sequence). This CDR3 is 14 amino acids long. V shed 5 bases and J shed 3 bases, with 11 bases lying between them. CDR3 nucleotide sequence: TGTGCCAGCAGCCGTACAGAATCCAATCAGCCCCAGCATTTT. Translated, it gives CASSRTESNQPQHF.

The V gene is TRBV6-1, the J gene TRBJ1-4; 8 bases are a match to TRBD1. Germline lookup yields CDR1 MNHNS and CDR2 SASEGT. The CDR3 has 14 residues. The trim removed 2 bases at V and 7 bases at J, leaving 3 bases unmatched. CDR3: CASSEQGASEKLFF. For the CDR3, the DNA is TGTGCCAGCAGTGAACAGGGGGCAAGTGAAAAACTGTTTTTT.

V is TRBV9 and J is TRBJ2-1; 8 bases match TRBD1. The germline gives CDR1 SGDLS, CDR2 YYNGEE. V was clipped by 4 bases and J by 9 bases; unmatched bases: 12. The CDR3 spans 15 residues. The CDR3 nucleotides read TGTGCCAGCAGCCCCCGGTCAGGGGGCTCGGGTGAGCAGTTCTTC. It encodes CASSPRSGGSGEQFF.

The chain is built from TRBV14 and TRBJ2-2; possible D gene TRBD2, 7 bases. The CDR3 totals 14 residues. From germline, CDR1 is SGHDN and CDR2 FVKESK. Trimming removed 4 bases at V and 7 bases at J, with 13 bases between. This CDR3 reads CASSPGEGRGELFF. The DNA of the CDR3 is TGTGCCAGCAGCCCAGGGGAGGGGCGCGGGGAGCTGTTTTTT.

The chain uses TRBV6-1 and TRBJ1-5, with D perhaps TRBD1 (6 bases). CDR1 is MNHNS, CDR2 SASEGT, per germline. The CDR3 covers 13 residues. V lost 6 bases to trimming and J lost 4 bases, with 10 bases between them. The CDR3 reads CASRTTGNQPQHF. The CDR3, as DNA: TGTGCCAGCAGGACAACAGGGAATCAGCCCCAGCATTTT.

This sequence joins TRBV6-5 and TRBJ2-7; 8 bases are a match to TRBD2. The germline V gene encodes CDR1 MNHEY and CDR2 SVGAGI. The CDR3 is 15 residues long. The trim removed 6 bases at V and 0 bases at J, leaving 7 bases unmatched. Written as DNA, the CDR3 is TGTGCCAGCAGCCCCAGAAGCGGGAGCTCCTACGAGCAGTACTTC. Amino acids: CASSPRSGSSYEQYF.

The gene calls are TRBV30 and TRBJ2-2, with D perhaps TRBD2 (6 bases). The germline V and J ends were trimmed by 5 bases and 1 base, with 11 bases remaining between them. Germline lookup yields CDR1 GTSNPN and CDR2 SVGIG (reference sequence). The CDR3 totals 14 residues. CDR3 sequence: CAWSVGLNTGELFF. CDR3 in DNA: TGTGCCTGGTCCGTGGGACTGAACACCGGGGAGCTGTTTTTT.

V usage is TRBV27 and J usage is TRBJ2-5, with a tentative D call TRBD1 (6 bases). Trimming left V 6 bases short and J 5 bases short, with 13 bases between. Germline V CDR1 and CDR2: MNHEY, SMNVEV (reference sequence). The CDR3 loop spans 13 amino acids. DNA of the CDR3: TGTGCCAGCAGGCCGACAGGACGGGAGACCCAGTACTTC. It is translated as CASRPTGRETQYF.

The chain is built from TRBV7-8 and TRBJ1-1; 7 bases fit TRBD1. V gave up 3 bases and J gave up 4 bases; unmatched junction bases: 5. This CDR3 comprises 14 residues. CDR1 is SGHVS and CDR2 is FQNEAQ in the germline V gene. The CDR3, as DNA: TGTGCCAGCAGCTTTTCAGGGGGTGGCACTGAAGCTTTCTTT. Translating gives CASSFSGGGTEAFF. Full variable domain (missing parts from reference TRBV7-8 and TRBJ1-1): GAGVSQSPRYKVAKRGQDVALRCDPISGHVSLFWYQQALGQGPEFLTYFQNEAQLDKSGLPSDRFFAERPEGSVSTLKIQRTQQEDSAVYLCASSFSGGGTEAFFGQGTRLTVV.

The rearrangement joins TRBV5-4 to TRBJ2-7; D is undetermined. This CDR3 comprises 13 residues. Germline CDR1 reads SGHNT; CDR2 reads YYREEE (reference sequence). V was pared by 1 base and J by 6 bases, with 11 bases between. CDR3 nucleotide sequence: TGTGCCAGCAGCTTGACTTTTTCTCCCGAGCAGTACTTC. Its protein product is CASSLTFSPEQYF.

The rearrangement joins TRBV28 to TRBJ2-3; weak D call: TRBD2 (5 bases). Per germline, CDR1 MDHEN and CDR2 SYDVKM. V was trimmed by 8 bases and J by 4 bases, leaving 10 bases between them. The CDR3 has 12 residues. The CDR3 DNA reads TGTGCCAGCCGGGGATCTCCAGATACGCAGTATTTT. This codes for CASRGSPDTQYF.

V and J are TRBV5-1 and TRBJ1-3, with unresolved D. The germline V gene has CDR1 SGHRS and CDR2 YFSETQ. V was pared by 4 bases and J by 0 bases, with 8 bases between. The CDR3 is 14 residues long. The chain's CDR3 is CASSDTSSGNTIYF. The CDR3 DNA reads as TGCGCCAGCAGCGATACAAGCTCTGGAAACACCATATATTTT. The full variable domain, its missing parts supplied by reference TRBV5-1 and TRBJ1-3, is KAGVTQTPRYLIKTRGQQVTLSCSPISGHRSVSWYQQTPGQGLQFLFEYFSETQRNKGNFPGRFSGRQFSNSRSEMNVSTLELGDSALYLCASSDTSSGNTIYFGEGSWLTVV.

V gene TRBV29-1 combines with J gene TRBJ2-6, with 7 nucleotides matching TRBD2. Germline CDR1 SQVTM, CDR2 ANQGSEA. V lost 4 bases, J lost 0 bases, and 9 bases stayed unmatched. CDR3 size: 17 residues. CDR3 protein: CSVAPGGLGSGANVLTF. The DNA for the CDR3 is TGCAGCGTTGCCCCCGGGGGGTTGGGCTCTGGGGCCAACGTCCTGACTTTC.

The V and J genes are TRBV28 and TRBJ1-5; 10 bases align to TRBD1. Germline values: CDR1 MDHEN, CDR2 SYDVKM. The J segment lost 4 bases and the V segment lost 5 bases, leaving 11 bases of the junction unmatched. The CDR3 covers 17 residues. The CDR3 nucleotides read TGTGCCAGCAGTCTGGGGACAGGGGTGATTGAGAATCAGCCCCAGCATTTT. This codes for CASSLGTGVIENQPQHF.

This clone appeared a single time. The CDR3 region has the DNA TGCGCCAGCAGCCGAAATACAGGGTCCTACGAGCAGTACTTC. Residues: CASSRNTGSYEQYF. The chain uses TRBV5-1 and TRBJ2-7, with D perhaps matching TRBD1 (6 bases). The CDR3 consists of 14 residues. The germline CDR1 and CDR2 sequences are SGHRS and YFSETQ. V shed 4 bases and J shed 1 base, with 12 bases lying between them.

The CDR3, as DNA: TGTGCCAGCAGTTCCACCATTAGCGAGCAGTACTTC. It translates to CASSSTISEQYF. The chain couples TRBV28 to TRBJ2-7; D is unclear. Trimming shortened V by 4 bases and J by 6 bases, and 10 bases separated the two germline ends. From germline, CDR1 is MDHEN and CDR2 SYDVKM. This CDR3 is built from 12 residues.